The next 10 T cell receptor beta chains were all read from a single sample in a study of T cell responses to AZD1222 COVID-19 vaccine. The repertoire was sequenced with immunoSEQ multiplex PCR; TCRdb's copy has only in-frame clones and lacks some. Here the sample spans 130,000 or so clones, around nine tenths being singletons. The sequences come from peripheral blood, collected on day 0 of AZD1222 vaccination. The receptors stem from an adult in good health.

CDR3 in amino acids: CASRREVMSYEQYF. DNA of the CDR3: TGTGCCAGCAGGAGGGAGGTTATGTCCTACGAGCAGTACTTC. This sequence joins TRBV27 and TRBJ2-7, with TRBD2 as a possible D gene (6 bases). This CDR3 is 14 amino acids long. Trimming took 6 bases from V and 1 from J, leaving 13 bases between them. Germline V lookup: CDR1 MNHEY, CDR2 SMNVEV (reference sequence).

V is TRBV28 and J is TRBJ2-7; 8 bases agree with TRBD1. This CDR3 spans 15 amino acids. The germline gives CDR1 MDHEN, CDR2 SYDVKM. Unmatched junction bases numbered 12, after V lost 6 bases and J lost 5 bases. Written as DNA, the CDR3 is TGTGCCAGCAGCCCTGGACAGGGACGCTTCGACGAGCAGTACTTC. Protein sequence: CASSPGQGRFDEQYF.

The rearrangement joins TRBV7-2 to TRBJ2-5, with 9 bases lining up with TRBD1. Losses at the gene ends were 6 bases for V and 4 bases for J; bases not matched to a gene: 9. The CDR3 spans 15 residues. The germline V gene encodes CDR1 SGHTA and CDR2 FQGNSA. The CDR3 sequence is CASSQDRGRLETQYF. In DNA, the CDR3 is TGTGCCAGCAGTCAGGACAGGGGACGGTTAGAGACCCAGTACTTC.

This rearrangement joins TRBV7-2 to TRBJ1-4; D possibly corresponds to TRBD1 (5 bases). The CDR3 runs 15 residues. Germline V CDR1 and CDR2: SGHTA, FQGNSA. V lost 5 bases, J lost 8 bases, and 18 bases lay in between. For the CDR3, the DNA is TGTGCCAGCAGCCTAGGGGCAGGGCCTGGAGAAAAACTGTTTTTT. This sequence encodes CASSLGAGPGEKLFF.

This chain joins TRBV2 and TRBJ2-2; 8 nucleotides align to TRBD1. Germline assignment: CDR1 SNHLY and CDR2 FYNNEI. V gave up 6 bases and J gave up 5 bases; unmatched junction bases: 8. The length of the CDR3 is 15 residues. CDR3 sequence reads: CASSEQGVGTGELFF. The CDR3 DNA reads TGTGCCAGCAGCGAACAGGGGGTTGGTACCGGGGAGCTGTTTTTT.

This clone was found once. The chain is built from TRBV30 and TRBJ1-1; D gene uncertain. Germline V lookup: CDR1 GTSNPN, CDR2 SVGIG (reference sequence). V was cut by 0 bases and J by 4 bases, with 12 bases left in between. The CDR3 spans 14 residues. CDR3 sequence: CAWSVGGSSTEAFF. CDR3 DNA: TGTGCCTGGAGTGTAGGAGGGTCAAGCACTGAAGCTTTCTTT. Based on the CDR3 plus reference TRBV30 and TRBJ1-1, the full variable domain is SQTIHQWPATLVQPVGSPLSLECTVEGTSNPNLYWYRQAAGRGLQLLFYSVGIGQISSEVPQNLSASRPQDRQFILSSKKLLLSDSGFYLCAWSVGGSSTEAFFGQGTRLTVV.

This clone was found a few times. The chain has TRBV5-8 and TRBJ2-7; D not certain. With 0 bases removed from V and 6 bases from J, the gap between germline ends came to 10 bases. The CDR3 consists of 13 residues. In germline, CDR1 is SGHTS, CDR2 YDEGEE. Here the CDR3 DNA reads TGTGCCAGCAGCTTGGGCACCCCAGGCGAGCAGTACTTC. It translates to CASSLGTPGEQYF. Filled out from reference TRBV5-8 and TRBJ2-7, the complete variable domain reads EAGVTQSPTHLIKTRGQQATLRCSPISGHTSVYWYQQALGLGLQFLLWYDEGEERNRGNFPPRFSGRQFPNYSSELNVNALELEDSALYLCASSLGTPGEQYFGPGTRLTVT.

V is TRBV5-6 and J is TRBJ1-3; D not certain. This CDR3 is 13 amino acids long. Germline V gene sequence: CDR1 SGHDT, CDR2 YYEEEE. With 3 bases removed from V and 4 bases from J, the gap between germline ends came to 8 bases. The CDR3 DNA sequence: TGTGCCAGCAGCTCCGGGGAGGGAAACACCATATATTTT. The encoded protein is CASSSGEGNTIYF.

This chain links TRBV7-3 with TRBJ2-5, with D maybe TRBD1 (6 bases). The V gene lost 5 bases and the J gene lost 2 bases, with 9 bases spanning the gap. The V gene's germline CDR1 is SGHTA and CDR2 FQGTGA. This CDR3 is built from 13 residues. The CDR3 sequence is CASSPGQQETQYF. The CDR3 nucleotides are TGTGCCAGCAGCCCCGGACAGCAAGAGACCCAGTACTTC. Full variable domain (remainder filled in from reference TRBV7-3 and TRBJ2-5): GAGVSQTPSNKVTEKGKYVELRCDPISGHTALYWYRQSLGQGPEFLIYFQGTGAADDSGLPNDRFFAVRPEGSVSTLKIQRTERGDSAVYLCASSPGQQETQYFGPGTRLLVL.

V gene TRBV7-6 combines with J gene TRBJ1-5; unclear D gene. Trimming pared 1 base from V and 6 bases from J, leaving 4 bases between. Germline CDR1 SGHVS, CDR2 FNYEAQ. The CDR3 spans 12 residues. CDR3 DNA: TGTGCCAGCAGCTTAGAGGGTCAGCCCCAGCATTTT. Amino acid sequence: CASSLEGQPQHF.